The source of this T cell receptor (beta chain) is a study of Tregs in tolerant kidney transplant recipients. Study outcomes and limitations: For some patients, primers changed over time, blocking nucleotide-level comparison. This study did not directly address biological reproducibility. Findings come from small patient numbers and require larger validation.

This clone has a single count. The antigen is unknown. Assay: immunoSEQ multiplex PCR; the TCRdb copy retains only in-frame clones and omits some. The table shows around 50,000 clones, with approximately 90% occurring only once. Recipients received nonmyeloablative bone marrow transplants from related graft donors, with transient mixed chimerism. Thawed PBMCs were FACS-sorted into unstimulated CD4+CD25+CD127- regulatory T cells, CD4+CD25- non-regulatory cells, CD4 and CD8 cells. The starting material was CD8+ T cells from blood (PBMCs), obtained 12 months after the transplant. The TCR comes from a human patient who received a combined kidney and bone marrow transplant. T cells may partly derive from the graft donor.

The CDR3: CASRQIPGFEKLFF. The CDR3 nucleotides are TGTGCCAGCAGGCAAATCCCAGGGTTTGAAAAACTGTTTTTT. The rearrangement uses TRBV7-9 and TRBJ1-4; D might be TRBD1 (5 bases). V lost 6 bases and J 7 bases, leaving 15 bases between the germline ends. The CDR3 consists of 14 residues. Germline values: CDR1 SEHNR, CDR2 FQNEAQ (reference sequence).